The 28 T cell receptor beta chains below were found in one sample sequenced in a study of long-term antiretroviral therapy in people with HIV. Run at survey level, the immunoSEQ assay was version v3.0. Assay used: immunoSEQ multiplex PCR; TCRdb lists only in-frame clones, some missing. This sample has around 13,000 clones; roughly three quarters occur once, and the top ten carry more than 15%. Specimen: unsorted PBMCs, collected 0.5 years before starting antiretroviral therapy. Receptors originate from a woman aged 40 to 50 with HIV.

This clone was detected a few times. The chain is built from TRBV7-9 and TRBJ2-7; TRBD2 agrees at 10 bases. The length of the CDR3 is 17 residues. V shed 5 bases, J shed 3 bases, and the junction held 13 bases outside the gene matches. Germline CDR1 reads SEHNR; CDR2 reads FQNEAQ (reference sequence). The CDR3 DNA reads as TGTGCCAGCAGCCCCCAAGAGGGGACTAGCGCTATCTACGAGCAGTACTTC. Its protein product is CASSPQEGTSAIYEQYF.

This clone was detected only a few times. The chain couples TRBV4-1 to TRBJ2-7; D uncertain. CDR1 is MGHRA and CDR2 is YSYEKL in the germline V gene. V lost 5 bases and J lost 3, with 11 bases in between. The CDR3 length is 13 residues. The CDR3 loop reads CASSTDNGYEQYF. For the CDR3, the DNA is TGCGCCAGCAGCACAGACAACGGCTACGAGCAGTACTTC.

By share, this clone counts as large. The chain has TRBV7-2 and TRBJ1-4; D might be TRBD1 (6 bases). The CDR3 runs 12 residues. Trimming left V 1 base short and J 11 bases short, with 8 bases between. Germline V lookup: CDR1 SGHTA, CDR2 FQGNSA. The CDR3 DNA reads TGTGCCAGCAGCTTAGACAGGGTGAAACTGTTTTTT. This encodes CASSLDRVKLFF.

The chain uses TRBV5-4 and TRBJ1-4; D is uncertain. From germline, CDR1 is SGHNT and CDR2 YYREEE (reference sequence). The CDR3 has 14 amino acids. V was clipped by 2 bases and J by 3 bases, with 8 bases between them. The CDR3 here is CASSFRGSNEKLFF. The DNA of the CDR3 is TGTGCCAGCAGCTTCAGAGGGTCTAATGAAAAACTGTTTTTT.

This clone showed up just once. This chain uses TRBV6-1 with TRBJ2-7; a possible D gene is TRBD2 (6 bases). The CDR3 has 15 amino acids. V lost 6 bases and J lost 0, with 15 bases in between. Per the germline V gene, CDR1 is MNHNS and CDR2 is SASEGT. The CDR3: CASSLRVAVSYEQYF. CDR3 sequence (DNA): TGTGCCAGCAGCCTCCGCGTAGCGGTCTCCTACGAGCAGTACTTC.

The chain carries TRBV19 and TRBJ2-7, with 11 bases matching TRBD2. Trimming removed 3 bases from V and 2 bases from J; junction bases left unmatched: 0. The CDR3 spans 14 residues. Germline V CDR1 and CDR2: LNHDA, SQIVND (reference sequence). The DNA for the CDR3 is TGTGCCAGTAGTATTAGCGGGAGGGCCTACGAGCAGTACTTC. Its protein is CASSISGRAYEQYF.

The chain has TRBV5-1 and TRBJ2-7; a possible D gene is TRBD1 (6 bases). Germline CDR1 reads SGHRS; CDR2 reads YFSETQ. The length of the CDR3 is 15 residues. The V gene lost 2 bases and the J gene lost 6 bases, with 18 bases spanning the gap. CDR3 coding DNA: TGCGCCAGCAGCTTCGGCAGGGGCGGTTTAAGCGAGCAGTACTTC. Translated: CASSFGRGGLSEQYF.

The rearrangement uses TRBV5-8 and TRBJ2-3; 8 nucleotides line up with TRBD1. The ends lost 6 bases at V and 4 bases at J; junction bases unmatched: 7. Per germline, CDR1 SGHTS and CDR2 YDEGEE. CDR3 length equals 14 residues. The CDR3 DNA is TGTGCCAGCACCCGACAGGGGAGCGCAGATACGCAGTATTTT. It specifies CASTRQGSADTQYF.

This clone showed up just a few times. DNA for the CDR3: TGTGCCAGTAGACAGGGGGCTGGCGGCTACACCTTC. This gives the protein CASRQGAGGYTF. V and J are TRBV2 and TRBJ1-2, with TRBD1 matching 10 bases. CDR3 length: 12 amino acids. V lost 9 bases and J lost 8; bases outside the gene matches: 6. Germline CDR1 SNHLY, CDR2 FYNNEI.

The chain recombines TRBV9 with TRBJ1-2; 8 nucleotides match TRBD1. This CDR3 has 15 amino acids. The V gene end was trimmed by 3 bases and the J gene end by 5 bases; junction bases not matched to a gene: 9. Germline V gene data show CDR1 as SGDLS and CDR2 as YYNGEE. The CDR3 sequence is CASSDGQGSWYGYTF. The CDR3 region has the DNA TGTGCCAGCAGCGATGGACAGGGAAGCTGGTATGGCTACACCTTC.

V gene TRBV18 combines with J gene TRBJ2-7; 8 nucleotides align to TRBD1. Germline CDR1 and CDR2: KGHSH and LQKENI. The CDR3 is 15 residues long. V was clipped by 6 bases and J by 4 bases; unmatched bases: 11. Here the CDR3 DNA reads TGTGCCAGCTCGGGGGTGACAGGGGTTGAGTACGAGCAGTACTTC. Protein product: CASSGVTGVEYEQYF.

The V gene is TRBV7-2, the J gene TRBJ2-7; 8 nucleotides align to TRBD1. The V gene's germline CDR1 is SGHTA and CDR2 FQGNSA. V lost 5 bases, J lost 1 base, and 7 bases stayed unmatched. The CDR3 is made up of 15 amino acids. This chain's CDR3 is CASSGAGGRSYEQYF. The CDR3 DNA reads TGTGCCAGCAGCGGGGCAGGGGGCAGGTCCTACGAGCAGTACTTC. The full variable domain, its missing parts supplied by reference TRBV7-2 and TRBJ2-7, is GAGVSQSPSNKVTEKGKDVELRCDPISGHTALYWYRQSLGQGLEFLIYFQGNSAPDKSGLPSDRFSAERTGGSVSTLTIQRTQQEDSAVYLCASSGAGGRSYEQYFGPGTRLTVT.

The V call is TRBV6-5, the J call TRBJ2-1, with D unclear. CDR1 MNHEY and CDR2 SVGAGI come from the germline V gene. The CDR3 runs 16 residues. V lost 0 bases, J lost 0 bases, and 9 bases lay in between. The chain's CDR3 is CASSYSPPISYNEQFF. The CDR3 DNA reads as TGTGCCAGCAGTTACTCGCCCCCGATCTCCTACAATGAGCAGTTCTTC.

The CDR3 loop is CASSLPPMNTEAFF. DNA for the CDR3: TGTGCCAGCAGCTTGCCACCGATGAACACTGAAGCTTTCTTT. The chain links TRBV5-5 to TRBJ1-1; no firm D call. V lost 1 base and J 0 bases, leaving 7 bases between the germline ends. The CDR3 is 14 residues long. CDR1 is SGHKS, CDR2 YYEKEE, per germline (reference sequence).

The chain employs TRBV5-6 and TRBJ2-5, with TRBD1 matching 11 bases. J gave up 1 base and V 4 bases, and 6 bases lay outside the gene matches. Looked up from germline, CDR1 is SGHDT and CDR2 is YYEEEE. The CDR3 has 16 amino acids. CDR3 residues: CASSDRTGGPQETQYF. The CDR3 region has the DNA TGTGCCAGCAGCGATAGGACAGGGGGCCCCCAAGAGACCCAGTACTTC.

This clone was detected a few times. V and J are TRBV2 and TRBJ2-3; 7 bases are shared with TRBD2. The CDR3 totals 13 residues. After removal of 9 bases from V and 6 bases from J, the junction contained 9 bases not matched to a gene. CDR1 and CDR2 (germline): SNHLY, FYNNEI. The CDR3 region is CARVGTNFDTQYF. DNA for the CDR3: TGTGCCAGGGTAGGGACTAATTTTGATACGCAGTATTTT.

Only one count was recorded for this clone. The chain recombines TRBV2 with TRBJ1-6; D possibly corresponds to TRBD1 (5 bases). CDR1 SNHLY and CDR2 FYNNEI come from the germline V gene. This CDR3 comprises 19 residues. V lost 2 bases to trimming and J lost 0 bases, with 17 bases between them. CDR3 sequence (DNA): TGTGCCAGCAGTGAACCCAGGGACCGCTCTAACTCCTATAATTCACCCCTCCACTTT. Translating gives CASSEPRDRSNSYNSPLHF.

The V gene is TRBV6-5, the J gene TRBJ1-2; 7 bases match TRBD1. The J segment lost 6 bases and the V segment lost 6 bases, leaving 10 bases of the junction unmatched. The germline V gene has CDR1 MNHEY and CDR2 SVGAGI. The CDR3 is 14 amino acids. CDR3 nucleotide sequence: TGTGCCAGCAGACCGCGAGGAGGGGGCAATGGCTACACCTTC. Amino acid sequence: CASRPRGGGNGYTF.

V gene TRBV10-1 combines with J gene TRBJ2-7; possibly TRBD2 for D (6 bases). Germline CDR1 is WNHNN and CDR2 is SYGVQD (reference sequence). The CDR3 is 14 residues long. With 3 bases removed from V and 6 bases from J, the gap between germline ends came to 15 bases. In DNA form, the CDR3 reads TGCGCCAGCAGTGAAAGTCGGTCGCGGGGCGAGCAGTACTTC. Protein sequence: CASSESRSRGEQYF.

The chain employs TRBV30 and TRBJ2-5, with 10 bases matching TRBD1. Germline lookup yields CDR1 GTSNPN and CDR2 SVGIG (reference sequence). J gave up 2 bases and V 1 base, and 16 bases lay outside the gene matches. The CDR3 extends over 19 amino acids. The CDR3, as DNA: TGTGCCTGGAGTGAAAACCGGGACAGGGGCAGGTTTTGGCAAGAGACCCAGTACTTC. Protein product: CAWSENRDRGRFWQETQYF.

V and J are TRBV2 and TRBJ2-7; D may be TRBD2 (5 bases). The germline gives CDR1 SNHLY, CDR2 FYNNEI. Trimming took off 3 bases at V and 1 base at J, with 10 bases between the two ends. This CDR3 has 14 residues. DNA of the CDR3: TGTGCCAGCAGTGACGGGAACGGATCCTACGAGCAGTACTTC. Its protein product is CASSDGNGSYEQYF.

The chain carries TRBV10-3 and TRBJ1-1; no clear D gene. The CDR3 loop spans 11 amino acids. Germline values: CDR1 ENHRY, CDR2 SYGVKD. V was shortened by 7 bases and J by 4 bases, with 7 bases between the two germline ends. The CDR3 is CAIKEGTEAFF. The CDR3, as DNA: TGTGCCATCAAAGAGGGCACTGAAGCTTTCTTT.

The chain has TRBV7-8 and TRBJ1-2, with D unclear. V shed 2 bases and J shed 6 bases, with 10 bases lying between them. There are 13 residues in the CDR3. CDR1 and CDR2 from the germline V gene are SGHVS and FQNEAQ. CDR3 region: CASSLNVGDGYTF. CDR3 nucleotides: TGTGCCAGCAGCTTAAATGTCGGGGATGGCTACACCTTC.

The rearrangement uses TRBV7-2 and TRBJ1-6; TRBD1 matches 9 bases. The V segment lost 0 bases and the J segment 9 bases; nucleotides outside the gene matches: 3. The CDR3 is 15 residues long. Per the germline V gene, CDR1 is SGHTA and CDR2 is FQGNSA. This CDR3 is CASSLANRGPSPLHF. CDR3 coding DNA: TGTGCCAGCAGCTTAGCGAACAGGGGGCCTTCACCCCTCCACTTT. Complete variable domain (other parts from reference TRBV7-2 and TRBJ1-6): GAGVSQSPSNKVTEKGKDVELRCDPISGHTALYWYRQSLGQGLEFLIYFQGNSAPDKSGLPSDRFSAERTGGSVSTLTIQRTQQEDSAVYLCASSLANRGPSPLHFGNGTRLTVT.

The V call is TRBV10-3, the J call TRBJ1-3; D is ambiguous. Germline V gene sequence: CDR1 ENHRY, CDR2 SYGVKD. The CDR3 covers 14 residues. V was trimmed by 5 bases and J by 8 bases, leaving 16 bases between them. The CDR3, as DNA: TGTGCCATCAGTCACCCCGCCGGTCAGGACACCATATATTTT. It is translated as CAISHPAGQDTIYF.

CDR3: CASSLGGLEYEQYF. CDR3 coding DNA: TGTGCCAGCAGCTTGGGGGGACTAGAATACGAGCAGTACTTC. The chain is built from TRBV5-4 and TRBJ2-7, with 8 nucleotides matching TRBD2. The germline V gene has CDR1 SGHNT and CDR2 YYREEE (reference sequence). This CDR3 region has 14 residues. The V segment lost 0 bases and the J segment 4 bases; nucleotides outside the gene matches: 3.

This chain uses TRBV18 with TRBJ2-1, with TRBD2 identical over 14 bases. Germline assignment: CDR1 KGHSH and CDR2 LQKENI. Trimming cost V 6 bases and J 8 bases; bases outside gene matches: 9. CDR3 length: 16 residues. The CDR3 nucleotides read TGTGCCAGCTCCTCACGGGGACTAGCGGGAGTCGATGAGCAGTTCTTC. It yields the protein CASSSRGLAGVDEQFF.

The chain carries TRBV9 and TRBJ2-3; D may be TRBD2 (6 bases). CDR1 is SGDLS and CDR2 is YYNGEE in the germline V gene. CDR3 length equals 16 residues. V lost 1 base to trimming and J lost 0 bases, with 12 bases between them. CDR3 DNA: TGTGCCAGCAGCGTATCCGGGACTGCTAGCACAGATACGCAGTATTTT. Protein product: CASSVSGTASTDTQYF.